Listed below are T cell receptor beta chains from one sample, sequenced in a study of graft-versus-host responses after intestinal transplantation. These receptors have no known antigen. Some clones are missing from TCRdb's copy, which holds only in-frame ones; the method was immunoSEQ multiplex PCR. This table has tens of thousands of clones, roughly 93% appearing once. Sequencing used unstimulated CD8+ T cells sorted from spleen or lymph node cells, obtained before transplant. The receptors were sampled from a human donor who was the organ donor for an intestinal transplant. Each CDR3 is given without its conserved first and last residue.

cdr3_length	v_call	j_call	cdr3_aa
13	TRBV5-6	TRBJ2-7	ASSLSGRAPYEQY
15	TRBV4-3	TRBJ2-2	ASSQDEAGFNTGELF
11	TRBV27	TRBJ2-1	ASRRGGYNEQF
9	TRBV4-1	TRBJ1-2	ASSQGVGVT
13	TRBV1	TRBJ2-1	TSSRLADTYNEQF
12	TRBV13	TRBJ1-5	ASSFWGEGQPQH
14	TRBV6-6	TRBJ2-7	ASSYSKGASSYEQY
11	TRBV7-2	TRBJ1-1	ASSPSLNTEAF
13	TRBV4-2	TRBJ2-5	ASSPGLASAGTQY
13	TRBV11-2	TRBJ2-1	ASSTSGLFLGEQF
12	TRBV30	TRBJ1-2	ACSYVSGIGGYT
10	TRBV30	TRBJ2-5	AWNPGQTEQY
13	TRBV4-1	TRBJ1-1	ASSQVGTGNTEAF
14	TRBV7-8	TRBJ1-5	ASSPYGQGIGQPQH
13	TRBV4-1	TRBJ2-1	ASSHPRTFDNEQF
16	TRBV27	TRBJ2-7	ASSGVLAGGLTPYEQY
15	TRBV18	TRBJ2-1	ASSPSILNPSLNEQF
16	TRBV30	TRBJ1-5	AWSMDRAAIYSNQPQH
15	TRBV7-8	TRBJ2-7	ASSSTPTLSVSYEQY
13	TRBV6-1	TRBJ2-7	ASRSRDRGFYEQY
12	TRBV29-1	TRBJ2-2	SVVDSQNTGELF
14	TRBV10-3	TRBJ2-7	AISESHDSQIYEQY
13	TRBV9	TRBJ2-1	ASSARGLKDNEQF
14	TRBV4-3	TRBJ2-2	ASSQAPPGNTGELF
13	TRBV7-9	TRBJ2-5	ASSLTTFTGETQY
15	TRBV27	TRBJ1-2	ASRLGTEDSATYGYT
11	TRBV16	TRBJ2-7	ASSQGQNYEQY
14	TRBV5-1	TRBJ2-5	ASSLVAGPGGETQY
12	TRBV27	TRBJ2-7	ASRSPLRTYEQY
12	TRBV27	TRBJ2-1	ASSFRGQYNEQF
14	TRBV7-2	TRBJ1-1	ASSLEERVRNTEAF
13	TRBV7-9	TRBJ2-1	ASSESSGGWNEQF
9	TRBV19	TRBJ2-1	ASSILSRQF
15	TRBV19	TRBJ1-5	ASSIGQGRVGTQPQH
13	TRBV9	TRBJ2-7	ASSAATSDDYEQY
10	TRBV28	TRBJ2-7	ASTVDSYEQY
11	TRBV7-9	TRBJ2-7	ASQRIDRTPKY
13	TRBV9	TRBJ2-5	ASSVAYSMIETQY
12	TRBV7-9	TRBJ2-7	ASSPQPRRYEQY
11	TRBV19	-	ASSAGASYEQY
12	TRBV27	TRBJ1-2	ASSFGTNGYGYT
14	TRBV27	TRBJ2-7	ASREGTSGRARGQY
15	TRBV7-9	TRBJ2-5	ASSGGTSGGAPETQY
11	TRBV5-1	TRBJ1-1	ASSPTGNTEAF
13	TRBV4-3	TRBJ2-7	ASSFGQDYSYEQY
11	TRBV29-1	TRBJ2-7	SVETDSTYEQY
13	TRBV11-2	TRBJ2-7	ASSLSTGGNYEQY
13	TRBV7-9	TRBJ2-1	ASSLITGIYNEQF
12	TRBV7-9	TRBJ2-7	ASSSTSFLYEQY
11	TRBV5-6	TRBJ1-1	ASSLGGNTEAF
9	TRBV6-5	TRBJ2-5	ASSLLGTQY
10	TRBV7-6	TRBJ2-1	ASSLGGGFWF
13	TRBV19	TRBJ1-2	ASSPDPGIAYGYT
13	TRBV14	TRBJ1-2	ASSRTGNPDYGYT
11	TRBV10-3	TRBJ2-7	AISGERDYEQY
12	TRBV6-5	TRBJ2-3	ASRVIESADTQY
11	TRBV6-5	TRBJ2-7	ASKGTSWAEQY
11	TRBV5-6	TRBJ2-7	ASSLGMENEQY
11	TRBV19	TRBJ2-1	ASSIVSGNEQF
13	TRBV6-4	TRBJ2-1	ASSDSAGPYNEQF